Below are 30 T cell receptor beta chains sequenced from a single sample in a study of response to subunit inactivated influenza vaccine. One entry per CDR3 protein results from TCRdb running MiXCR on the RT-PCR reads. Of hundreds of thousands of distinct CDR3 sequences in the sample, about 8% were seen once. Specimen: PBMCs from blood, collected 23 months after vaccination. These receptors were collected from a man aged 45 to 70 who received an inactivated influenza vaccine.

This clonotype was detected a few times. The chain is built from TRBV7-2 and TRBJ1-1; 9 bases line up with TRBD1. Unmatched junction bases numbered 10, after V lost 4 bases and J lost 4 bases. This CDR3 spans 16 amino acids. Germline assignment: CDR1 SGHTA and CDR2 FQGNSA. The CDR3 bases are TGTGCCAGCAGCTACGCACCCACAGGGGGCGGCACTGAAGCTTTCTTT. Translating gives CASSYAPTGGGTEAFF.

The chain links TRBV11-2 to TRBJ2-1, with 11 bases lining up with TRBD2. The CDR3 sequence is 18 residues long. Germline V gene lookup returns CDR1 SGHAT and CDR2 FQNNGV. V dropped 3 bases and J dropped 7; count of bases not matched to a gene: 14. The CDR3 coding sequence is TGTGCCAGCAGCTTCAATATGGCCGGGACTAGCGGTAAGAATGAGCAGTTCTTC. This sequence encodes CASSFNMAGTSGKNEQFF.

In its sample, this clonotype was seen many times. The V gene is TRBV28, the J gene TRBJ2-1; TRBD2 matches at 10 bases. The CDR3 has 16 amino acids. Germline V gene data show CDR1 as MDHEN and CDR2 as SYDVKM. With 3 bases clipped from V and 7 bases from J, the junction kept 9 bases outside the gene matches. CDR3 coding DNA: TGTGCCAGCAGTTTCGGGGCTAGCGGGAGCAGAAATGAGCAGTTCTTC. Protein: CASSFGASGSRNEQFF.

This clonotype appeared a few times. The CDR3 DNA follows: TGTGCCAGCAGCTCCCTCCGCAATGAGCAGTTCTTC. Its protein product is CASSSLRNEQFF. This rearrangement joins TRBV7-8 to TRBJ2-1; no definite D call. Germline CDR1 reads SGHVS; CDR2 reads FQNEAQ. The V and J ends lost 4 bases and 6 bases respectively, with 7 bases between them. This CDR3 is 12 amino acids long.

The chain recombines TRBV4-3 with TRBJ2-1; D remains unclear. V was shortened by 0 bases and J by 7 bases, with 10 bases between the two germline ends. In germline, CDR1 is LGHNA, CDR2 YSLEER. This CDR3 is built from 14 residues. Here the CDR3 reads CASSQEFRNNEQFF. CDR3 coding DNA: TGCGCCAGCAGCCAAGAGTTCAGGAATAATGAGCAGTTCTTC.

The chain has TRBV20-1 and TRBJ2-7; 8 bases align to TRBD2. CDR3 size: 12 residues. The V gene's germline CDR1 is DFQATT and CDR2 SNEGSKA (reference sequence). V trimming: 2 bases; J trimming: 5 bases; junction bases outside the gene matches: 2. CDR3 nucleotides: TGCAGTGCTAGAAGCGGGGGACACGAGCAGTACTTC. This sequence encodes CSARSGGHEQYF.

This clonotype was counted many times. J is TRBJ2-1 and V is TRBV12-3 or TRBV12-4; D is unclear. Trimming stripped 8 bases from V and 7 bases from J, with 9 bases between. The CDR3 totals 11 residues. CDR3 coding DNA: TGTGCCAGCTTGGAGCAGAATGAGCAGTTCTTC. Its protein product is CASLEQNEQFF.

This clonotype occurred many times. CDR3 DNA sequence: TGCAGTGCTAGGAGCCCAACAGGGGGCCCTAACTATGGCTACACCTTC. Protein product: CSARSPTGGPNYGYTF. The chain combines TRBV20-1 with TRBJ1-2; 9 positions match TRBD1. This CDR3 is built from 16 residues. Per germline, CDR1 DFQATT and CDR2 SNEGSKA (reference sequence). V trimming: 3 bases; J trimming: 0 bases; junction bases outside the gene matches: 8.

This clonotype was observed many times. The rearrangement links TRBV12-3 or TRBV12-4 to TRBJ2-1, with 7 nucleotides matching TRBD2. After removal of 8 bases from V and 5 bases from J, the junction contained 9 bases not matched to a gene. The CDR3 is 14 amino acids. For the CDR3, the DNA is TGTGCCAGCTTCTTGGCGGGAGTCGACAATGAGCAGTTCTTC. It specifies CASFLAGVDNEQFF.

This clonotype was detected ten times or more. The rearrangement uses TRBV5-5 and TRBJ2-2, with 8 nucleotides matching TRBD1. Germline CDR1 and CDR2: SGHKS and YYEKEE (reference sequence). Losses at the gene ends were 4 bases for V and 4 bases for J; bases not matched to a gene: 6. This CDR3 has 15 residues. CDR3 bases: TGTGCCAGCAGCCCGGGACAGGCGAGCACCGGGGAGCTGTTTTTT. This codes for CASSPGQASTGELFF.

This clonotype came up many times. The rearrangement uses TRBV28 and TRBJ2-1, with 8 bases identical to TRBD1. The germline V gene has CDR1 MDHEN and CDR2 SYDVKM. The length of the CDR3 is 15 residues. Unmatched junction bases numbered 5, after V lost 5 bases and J lost 2 bases. The CDR3 DNA sequence: TGTGCCAGCAGTAAAGGACAGGGCACCTACAATGAGCAGTTCTTC. This encodes CASSKGQGTYNEQFF.

This clonotype was found a few times. The chain employs TRBV12-3 or TRBV12-4 and TRBJ2-7; D might be TRBD1 (6 bases). There are 15 residues in the CDR3. Trimming took off 8 bases at V and 3 bases at J, with 20 bases between the two ends. CDR3 sequence reads: CASLGAGQGLYEQYF. In DNA, the CDR3 is TGTGCCAGCTTGGGGGCAGGGCAGGGCCTCTACGAGCAGTACTTC.

Worth noting for this clonotype: The junction does not match germline at one end; this may be a read error. V gene TRBV4-3 combines with J gene TRBJ1-4, with D unclear. The CDR3 runs to 15 residues. Per germline, CDR1 LGHNA and CDR2 YSLEER. CDR3 loop: CASSQDVRRSEKLFF. The CDR3 DNA sequence: TGCGCCAGCAGCCAAGATGTTCGGCGCAGTGAAAAACTGTTTTTC.

A few counts support this clonotype. The genes are TRBV6-2 or TRBV6-3 and TRBJ2-6, with D unclear. CDR1 MNHEY and CDR2 SVGEGT come from the germline V gene. The CDR3 covers 13 residues. V was pared by 2 bases and J by 3 bases, with 2 bases between. CDR3 residues: CASSYVGANVLTF. The DNA of the CDR3 is TGTGCCAGCAGTTACGTTGGGGCCAACGTCCTGACTTTC.

This clonotype was seen many times. The rearrangement joins TRBV6-5 to TRBJ2-1; the D is unclear. V was clipped by 0 bases and J by 9 bases, with 6 bases between them. The CDR3 length is 12 residues. Germline CDR1 reads MNHEY; CDR2 reads SVGAGI. Here the CDR3 DNA reads TGTGCCAGCAGTTACTCAACCAGTGAGCAGTTCTTC. Translating gives CASSYSTSEQFF.

This clonotype was observed a few times. The chain is built from TRBV6-1 and TRBJ1-6; TRBD1 might be the D (5 bases). V was shortened by 0 bases and J by 5 bases, with 11 bases between the two germline ends. The CDR3 runs 16 residues. Germline CDR1 reads MNHNS; CDR2 reads SASEGT. CDR3 protein: CASSEAGGVNNSPLHF. CDR3 sequence (DNA): TGTGCCAGCAGTGAAGCAGGAGGGGTGAATAATTCACCCCTCCACTTT.

The chain joins TRBV5-1 to TRBJ1-6, with D perhaps matching TRBD1 (6 bases). Trimming took off 5 bases at V and 7 bases at J, with 10 bases between the two ends. The CDR3 has 13 residues. Per the germline V gene, CDR1 is SGHRS and CDR2 is YFSETQ. The CDR3 loop reads CASRGDINSPLHF. The CDR3 DNA is TGCGCCAGCAGAGGGGACATCAATTCACCCCTCCACTTT.

This clonotype was seen a few times. The chain uses TRBV5-1 and TRBJ2-3; D ambiguous. In germline, CDR1 is SGHRS, CDR2 YFSETQ. Trimming pared 4 bases from V and 3 bases from J, leaving 12 bases between. The CDR3 length is 14 residues. The CDR3 is CASSGPHSTDTQYF. The CDR3 region has the DNA TGCGCCAGCAGCGGGCCGCATAGTACAGATACGCAGTATTTT.

On this clonotype itself: Compared with germline, one end of the junction differs, possibly owing to a read error. The rearrangement joins TRBV3-1 to TRBJ2-1; 11 nucleotides align to TRBD2. The germline CDR1 and CDR2 sequences are LGHDT and YNNKEL (reference sequence). The length of the CDR3 is 15 residues. CDR3 sequence: CASSQVLAGADELFF. The CDR3 DNA reads TGTGCCAGCAGCCAAGTACTAGCGGGAGCCGATGAGCTGTTCTTC.

J is TRBJ2-1 and V is TRBV5-1; D is possibly TRBD1 or TRBD2 (6 bases each). The CDR3 is 13 residues long. Germline loops: CDR1 SGHRS, CDR2 YFSETQ. Trimming took 3 bases from V and 6 from J, leaving 10 bases between them. This chain's CDR3 is CASSWGAGNEQFF. Here the CDR3 DNA reads TGCGCCAGCAGCTGGGGGGCAGGCAATGAGCAGTTCTTC. Based on the CDR3 plus reference TRBV5-1 and TRBJ2-1, the full variable domain is KAGVTQTPRYLIKTRGQQVTLSCSPISGHRSVSWYQQTPGQGLQFLFEYFSETQRNKGNFPGRFSGRQFSNSRSEMNVSTLELGDSALYLCASSWGAGNEQFFGPGTRLTVL.

V is TRBV3-1 and J is TRBJ1-1; no reliable D call. Germline assignment: CDR1 LGHDT and CDR2 YNNKEL (reference sequence). Trimming pared 4 bases from V and 2 bases from J, leaving 8 bases between. CDR3 length: 13 amino acids. The CDR3 sequence is CASSPGFNTEAFF. CDR3 sequence (DNA): TGTGCCAGCAGCCCGGGATTTAACACTGAAGCTTTCTTT. Together with reference TRBV3-1 and TRBJ1-1, the CDR3 gives the full variable domain: DTAVSQTPKYLVTQMGNDKSIKCEQNLGHDTMYWYKQDSKKFLKIMFSYNNKELIINETVPNRFSPKSPDKAHLNLHINSLELGDSAVYFCASSPGFNTEAFFGQGTRLTVV.

The CDR3 DNA reads as TGTGCCAGCAGTCGACAGGGAATCACCGGGGAGCTGTTTTTT. Translated: CASSRQGITGELFF. The gene calls are TRBV6-2 or TRBV6-3 and TRBJ2-2; 7 nucleotides align to TRBD1. V was pared by 5 bases and J by 4 bases, with 4 bases of the junction left unmatched. Germline values: CDR1 MNHEY, CDR2 SVGEGT. The CDR3 has 14 amino acids.

The chain employs TRBV18 and TRBJ2-5, with 14 positions matching TRBD2. Looked up from germline, CDR1 is KGHSH and CDR2 is LQKENI. The length of the CDR3 is 16 residues. Unmatched junction bases numbered 6, after V lost 2 bases and J lost 7 bases. DNA of the CDR3: TGTGCCAGCTCACCAAGGACTAGCGGGGGGTCCGGGACCCAGTACTTC. This encodes CASSPRTSGGSGTQYF.

The CDR3 DNA reads TGTGCCATCAGTGATATACGGGCTAATGAAAAACTGTTTTTT. Its protein is CAISDIRANEKLFF. The rearrangement links TRBV10-3 to TRBJ1-4, with D unclear. The V and J ends lost 3 bases and 3 bases respectively, with 8 bases between them. This CDR3 region has 14 residues. Germline CDR1 ENHRY, CDR2 SYGVKD.

The V gene is TRBV4-1, the J gene TRBJ1-2; possible D gene TRBD1, 5 bases. The CDR3 covers 15 residues. V was cut by 4 bases and J by 4 bases, with 16 bases left in between. From germline, CDR1 is MGHRA and CDR2 YSYEKL. CDR3 nucleotide sequence: TGCGCCAGCAGCCCCGGCGGGCGGGGGAGCTATGGCTACACCTTC. Its protein product is CASSPGGRGSYGYTF.

This clonotype came up a few times. The chain couples TRBV20-1 to TRBJ2-7; no reliable D call. CDR3 length: 13 residues. Germline assignment: CDR1 DFQATT and CDR2 SNEGSKA (reference sequence). V shed 0 bases and J shed 1 base, with 7 bases lying between them. DNA of the CDR3: TGCAGTGCTAGAGATGTAAAGTCCTACGAGCAGTACTTC. Its protein product is CSARDVKSYEQYF.

This clonotype appeared many times. The chain has TRBV10-3 and TRBJ2-7; D is unclear. Deletions cut 1 base from V and 3 bases from J, with 4 bases between. The CDR3 totals 12 residues. In germline, CDR1 is ENHRY, CDR2 SYGVKD. This chain's CDR3 is CAISEYSYEQYF. DNA for the CDR3: TGTGCCATCAGTGAGTACAGCTACGAGCAGTACTTC.

The sample holds many counts of this clonotype. The V call is TRBV7-6, the J call TRBJ1-1; D gene unclear. Germline V gives CDR1 SGHVS, CDR2 FNYEAQ. V lost 5 bases to trimming and J lost 0 bases, with 7 bases between them. There are 13 residues in the CDR3. In nucleotides, the CDR3 is TGTGCCAGCAGCACCAGAGTGAACACTGAAGCTTTCTTT. Its protein product is CASSTRVNTEAFF.

The genes are TRBV20-1 and TRBJ1-1, with D possibly matching TRBD1 (5 bases). The CDR3 totals 13 residues. Germline CDR1 and CDR2: DFQATT and SNEGSKA (reference sequence). Trimming took 7 bases from V and 8 from J, leaving 20 bases between them. The CDR3 nucleotides read TGCAGTGGACGGGACGGAGGATTGACGGAAGCTTTCTTT. Protein: CSGRDGGLTEAFF.

The chain uses TRBV19 and TRBJ1-2, with 8 bases aligning to TRBD1. Germline V gene data show CDR1 as LNHDA and CDR2 as SQIVND (reference sequence). Trimming removed 5 bases from V and 5 bases from J; junction bases left unmatched: 10. The length of the CDR3 is 15 residues. In DNA form, the CDR3 reads TGTGCCAGTAGTTCGACTGGGACAGGAAAATATGGCTACACCTTC. Amino acid sequence: CASSSTGTGKYGYTF.